This TCR beta chain was sequenced in a study of cytomegalovirus exposure and HLA in healthy donors (dated by TCRdb to about 2017). Looking at the study overall: An earlier analysis of approximately 640 of the donors reported 276 Gb of sequence data and 117 million unique TCR beta sequences from 150 million to 200 million T cells. A later genetic analysis used genome-wide SNP genotypes for about three fifths of the 666 donors, treating that subset as a discovery cohort. Every repertoire in the discovery cohort had been generated on one and the same sequencing platform. The study was designed to test whether signatures of past pathogen exposure could be identified by cataloging public T cell receptors. HLA typing included class I and class II loci at four-digit resolution. Typing coverage differed by locus: A, B, C, DRB1 and DQB1 were typed in roughly 620-630 donors, DQA1 in about 500, DPA1 in 600 to 610, and DPB1 in approximately 450. Among about 410 genotyped donors of the cohort, an average of around 240,000 unique TCR beta nucleotide sequences was sequenced per donor, of which 15% to 20% were non-productive. The study combined high-throughput TCR immunosequencing, statistical association of individual TCRs with disease status, and machine learning to predict cytomegalovirus infection status. Along with the approximately 700-subject first cohort, a separate validation cohort of 120 different subjects was used. Of the 300 to 400 genotyped donors, 65% to 90% fell in the genetic ancestry cluster associated with self-reported Caucasian donors. Approximately 310 gigabases of sequencing data and tens of millions of unique TCR sequences were included in an early release covering under 650 HLA-typed donors. An earlier analysis of fewer than 700 of the donors applied high-throughput TCR beta sequencing to assess whether each TCR beta V gene segment acted as functional or pseudogenic. Donor age, sex, ethnicity and CMV serostatus were compiled together with the repertoire data. A later analysis re-examined previously published TCR beta repertoires from 610 or so donors and added high-resolution HLA genotyping to investigate patterns of TCR occurrence. The study profiled the T cell repertoires of 550 to 700 subjects by immunosequencing and related them to cytomegalovirus serostatus. Rather than using new phenotypic data, the later analysis identified candidate immune exposures from TCR beta sequences and from how often those sequences occurred across donors. Five DR-DQ haplotypes were treated as single units for association and clustering because of strong linkage in the cohort. Here is what the overall study found, with its caveats: In a later analysis, most CMV-associated TCR beta chains were found to appear HLA-restricted, with HLA associations seemingly driven largely by CMV exposure. According to a later analysis, TCR association rates differed among HLA loci, with DRB1 alleles showing the most associated TCRs and HLA-C alleles showing the fewest. In this cohort, only TCR beta chains were sequenced, and detectable features were limited by the absence of alpha or paired-chain data. Because counts were too low, 15 to 20 rarely observed V segments, including chromosome 9 orphons, were left out of the earlier analysis of about 500 of the donors. A later analysis associated about 17,000 TCR beta sequences with specific HLA alleles at a false discovery rate of 0.05. The authors suggested that the approach could potentially be generalized to other disease states and immunological phenotypes. Sequencing depth was assumed to be roughly uniform across donors in the presence/absence analyses, though that assumption may not hold. Broadly in line with IMGT annotations, most TCR beta V segments showed up in productive rearrangements about 87% or about 30% of the time in an earlier analysis of under 700 of the donors. Because HLA typing was unavailable for some donors at each locus, only the typed subset was used in association tests. The sequencing pipeline was judged likely to have produced a cluster of highly shared sequence variants as a technical artifact. V-gene and J-gene trimming of TCR beta chains was associated with a missense DCLRE1C variant in a later genetic analysis, and the association was replicated in an independent cohort. In a later analysis, several top co-occurrence clusters were reported to appear linked to parvovirus B19, influenza, CMV and Epstein-Barr virus. A later analysis found that HLA-associated TCR beta chains were more clonally expanded and had lower generation probabilities than equally common non-associated chains. Correlated functional status among segregating V segments might be attributable to linkage disequilibrium, but an unknown experimental factor could not be ruled out. When HLA alleles, especially DR and DQ, strongly co-occurred, TCR associations were difficult to assign to individual alleles. In vitro tests confirmed that a few of the cytomegalovirus-associated TCR beta chains recognize cytomegalovirus antigens. A later genetic analysis reported fewer N-insertions in productive TCRs among donors in an Asian-associated ancestry cluster than the roughly 670-donor mean. Cytomegalovirus status was reported to be diagnosed by the classifier with high specificity and sensitivity in both the original and validation cohorts. While some public TCRs were present in many individuals, most TCR sequences turned up only very rarely across donors. For the cohort, immune exposure information was limited to CMV serostatus. Some IMGT-functional V segments, including TRBV6-2 and TRBV6-3, could not be distinguished by the 87-base-pair reads and were therefore excluded. A further reported finding was that TCR beta sequences accurately predicted the HLA-A and HLA-B alleles for most subjects in the first cohort. In the study, around 160 TCR beta chains were listed as associated with cytomegalovirus.

Including the terminal cysteine and phenylalanine, the CDR3 comprises 16 residues. The read is trimmed to its CDR3 DNA, 48 bases read in frame from base 1. Ends trimmed: V by 6 bases, J by 0 bases; bases unmatched to a gene: 7. CDR1 is given as SGHDT and CDR2 as YYEEEE, both from the germline V gene. Library prep was done by the immunoSEQ multiplex PCR assay. For the multiplex PCR, a mixture combining 60 forward primers for TCR Vbeta segments and 13 reverse primers for TCR Jbeta segments was used. A multiplex PCR assay on genomic DNA amplified the CDR3 region of rearranged TCR beta genes. The Illumina HiSeq System was used to sequence the amplified TCR beta libraries as 87-base-pair reads. The study's own analysis went as follows. A later analysis tallied 75 million to 85 million unique TCR beta chains across the 666 repertoires, and approximately 12 million of those chains were shared by two or more donors. Raw reads were error-corrected and collapsed into unique sequences with a nearest-neighbor algorithm that merged closely related sequences to remove PCR and sequencing errors. To assign V, D and J gene segments, CDR3 sequences were aligned to IMGT reference sequences. For a sequence to be retained, a match of at least six nucleotides to both a V gene segment and a J gene segment was required. A rearrangement counted as productive if the CDR3 had no stop codons and remained in frame with V and J, and every other rearrangement counted as non-productive. CDR3 was defined by IMGT convention, running from the second conserved V-encoded cysteine to the conserved J-encoded phenylalanine. The earlier analysis of some 600 of the donors excluded sequences that lacked an unambiguous match to a single V gene segment. An earlier analysis of under 750 of the donors called V segments functional above 56.7% productive rearrangements and segregating when the between-donor standard deviation exceeded 5%. A statistical classification framework was built to diagnose cytomegalovirus status from the catalog of TCR beta chain sequences. In a later analysis, V and J genes were assigned by comparing TCR nucleotide sequences against IMGT/GENE-DB human TR gene sequences. A later analysis assigned CDR3 sequences and most-parsimonious VDJ recombination scenarios with the TCRdist pipeline. In a later analysis, each TCR beta chain was defined by its CDR3 amino acid sequence together with its V-gene family, and reads without a unique V-gene family were excluded. A later analysis removed 500 to 650 highly shared, low-generation-probability nucleotide sequences to deal with suspected cross-contamination and a sequencing artifact. In a later analysis, a clonal expansion index was calculated for each public chain from normalized within-repertoire ranks of inferred template counts. A later analysis computed generation probabilities with a VDJ recombination model fitted to out-of-frame rearrangements, and checked the results against IGoR. In a later analysis, hypergeometric tests were used to score TCR-TCR, TCR-HLA and TCR-CMV co-occurrence, with a repertoire-size bias correction applied to TCR pairs. False discovery rates were estimated in a later analysis by permuting HLA or CMV assignments 20 times. In a later analysis, co-occurring TCRs were grouped using DBSCAN, with TCRdist sequence similarity added in when clustering inside HLA-allele-positive subsets. For co-occurrence clustering, repertoires with fewer than 30,000 or more than 120,000 public chains were excluded, along with five repertoires with anomalous nucleotide sharing. This immuneACCESS table, as held by TCRdb, lists in-frame sequences with V and J called but not all clones. Of the missing ones, under half trace to an unresolved V gene in checked studies; the others have no known cause. V, J and clone size are taken as reported in that table, and D and trimming were inferred from the DNA itself. Present in this sample are some 120,000 clones, about 86% of which were seen just once. The top ten clonotypes cover less than 2.5% of the sample.

On this clone: The antigen this receptor binds is unknown. Per-base qualities were not stored, and no clone one base away is much larger.

In total, approximately 690 healthy bone marrow donors made up the cohort. At the time of sampling, every cohort member was nominally healthy, though immune exposures that went unrecorded were likely present. The donor tested CMV seronegative, placing the donor among the 350 or so seronegative members of the cohort. A peripheral blood sample was collected from each donor, and TCR beta sequencing was performed on peripheral blood mononuclear cells. The Qiagen DNeasy Blood Extraction Kit was used to extract genomic DNA from the blood cell samples. The receptor chain draws on TRBV5-6 and TRBJ2-3, with 10 bases in between that match TRBD1. Sample: PBMCs. This receptor was taken from a woman aged 40 to 55 in good health and CMV-seronegative. For the CDR3, the sequence is CASTRDRGGSTDTQYF. The DNA sequence is given as TGTGCCAGCACCAGGGACAGGGGAGGGAGCACAGATACGCAGTATTTT.